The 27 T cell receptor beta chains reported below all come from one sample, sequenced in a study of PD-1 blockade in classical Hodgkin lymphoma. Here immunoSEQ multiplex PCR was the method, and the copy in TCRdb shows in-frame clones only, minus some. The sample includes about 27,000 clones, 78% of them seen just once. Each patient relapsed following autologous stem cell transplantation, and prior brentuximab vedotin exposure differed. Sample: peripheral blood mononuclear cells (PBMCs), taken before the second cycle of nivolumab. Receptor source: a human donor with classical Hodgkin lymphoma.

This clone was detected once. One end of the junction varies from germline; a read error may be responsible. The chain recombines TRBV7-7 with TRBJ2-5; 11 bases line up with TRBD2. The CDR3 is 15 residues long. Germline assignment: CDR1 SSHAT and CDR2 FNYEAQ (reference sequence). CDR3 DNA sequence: TGTGCTAGCAGCTTACTAGCGGGGGTACAAGAGACCCAGTACTTC. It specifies CASSLLAGVQETQYF.

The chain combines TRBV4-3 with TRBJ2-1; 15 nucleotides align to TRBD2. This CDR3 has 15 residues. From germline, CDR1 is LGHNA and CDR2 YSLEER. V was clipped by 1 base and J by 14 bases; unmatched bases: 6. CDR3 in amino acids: CASSQGTSGGVSKFF. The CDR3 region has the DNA TGCGCCAGCAGCCAAGGGACTAGCGGGGGGGTGTCGAAGTTCTTC.

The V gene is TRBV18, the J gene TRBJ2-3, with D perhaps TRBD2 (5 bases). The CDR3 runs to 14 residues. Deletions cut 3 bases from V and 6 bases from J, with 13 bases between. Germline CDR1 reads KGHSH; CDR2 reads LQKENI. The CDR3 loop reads CASSPRAETDTQYF. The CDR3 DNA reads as TGTGCCAGCTCACCGCGGGCCGAGACGGATACGCAGTATTTT.

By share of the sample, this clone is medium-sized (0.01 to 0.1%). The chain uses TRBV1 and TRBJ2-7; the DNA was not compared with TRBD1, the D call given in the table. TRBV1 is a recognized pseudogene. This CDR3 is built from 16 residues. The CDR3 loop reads CTSSQDKGGESYEQYF. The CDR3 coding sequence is TGCACCAGCAGCCAAGATAAAGGGGGCGAGTCCTACGAGCAGTACTTC.

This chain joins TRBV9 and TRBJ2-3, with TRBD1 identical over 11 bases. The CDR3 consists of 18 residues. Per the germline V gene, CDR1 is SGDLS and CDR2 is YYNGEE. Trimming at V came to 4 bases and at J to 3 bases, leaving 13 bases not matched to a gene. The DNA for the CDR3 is TGTGCCAGCAGCCCTCAACCTACCGGGACAGGGGGAACAGATACGCAGTATTTT. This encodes CASSPQPTGTGGTDTQYF.

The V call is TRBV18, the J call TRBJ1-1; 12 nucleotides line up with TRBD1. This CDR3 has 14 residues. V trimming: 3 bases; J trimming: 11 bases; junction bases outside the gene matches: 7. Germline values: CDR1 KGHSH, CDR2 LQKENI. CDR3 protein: CASSPSGTGGRAFF. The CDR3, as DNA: TGTGCCAGCTCACCTTCCGGGACAGGGGGCAGGGCTTTCTTT. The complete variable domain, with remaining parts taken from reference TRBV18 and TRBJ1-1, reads NAGVMQNPRHLVRRRGQEARLRCSPMKGHSHVYWYRQLPEEGLKFMVYLQKENIIDESGMPKERFSAEFPKEGPSILRIQQVVRGDSAAYFCASSPSGTGGRAFFGQGTRLTVV.

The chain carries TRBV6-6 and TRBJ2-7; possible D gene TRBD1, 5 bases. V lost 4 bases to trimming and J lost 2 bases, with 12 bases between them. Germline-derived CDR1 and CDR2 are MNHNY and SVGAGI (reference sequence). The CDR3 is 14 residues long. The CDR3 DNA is TGTGCCAGCAGTTGGACATCAGATACCTACGAGCAGTACTTC. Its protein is CASSWTSDTYEQYF.

The CDR3 sequence is CASSPTVPSGTQYF. CDR3 DNA sequence: TGTGCCAGCAGTCCCACGGTGCCCTCGGGAACCCAGTACTTC. V usage is TRBV7-6 and J usage is TRBJ2-5; D possibly corresponds to TRBD2 (5 bases). Per germline, CDR1 SGHVS and CDR2 FNYEAQ. The germline V and J ends were trimmed by 6 bases and 8 bases, with 19 bases remaining between them. The CDR3 is made up of 14 amino acids.

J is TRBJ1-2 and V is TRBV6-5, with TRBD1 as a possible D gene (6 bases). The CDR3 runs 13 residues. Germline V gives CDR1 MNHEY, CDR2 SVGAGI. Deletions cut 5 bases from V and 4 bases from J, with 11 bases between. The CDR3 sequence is CASSRTGSYGYTF. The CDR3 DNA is TGTGCCAGCAGTCGTACAGGGAGCTATGGCTACACCTTC.

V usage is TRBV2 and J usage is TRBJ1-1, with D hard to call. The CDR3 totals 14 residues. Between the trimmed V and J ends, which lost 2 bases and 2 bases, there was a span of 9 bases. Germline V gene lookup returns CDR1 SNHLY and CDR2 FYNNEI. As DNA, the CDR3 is TGTGCCAGCAGTGAAACCACGCCCAACACTGAAGCTTTCTTT. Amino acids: CASSETTPNTEAFF.

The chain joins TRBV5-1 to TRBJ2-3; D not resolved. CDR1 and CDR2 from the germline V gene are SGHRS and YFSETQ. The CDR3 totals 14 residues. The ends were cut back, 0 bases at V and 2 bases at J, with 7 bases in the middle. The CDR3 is CASSLAEITDTQYF. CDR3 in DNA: TGCGCCAGCAGCTTGGCAGAAATCACAGATACGCAGTATTTT.

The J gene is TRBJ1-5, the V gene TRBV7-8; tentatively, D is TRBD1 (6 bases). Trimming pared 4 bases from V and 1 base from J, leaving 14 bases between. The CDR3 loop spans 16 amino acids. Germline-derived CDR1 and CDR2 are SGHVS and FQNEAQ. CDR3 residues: CASSYLGGISNQPQHF. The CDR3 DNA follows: TGTGCCAGCAGCTACCTGGGGGGCATCAGCAATCAGCCCCAGCATTTT. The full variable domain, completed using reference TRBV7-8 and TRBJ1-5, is GAGVSQSPRYKVAKRGQDVALRCDPISGHVSLFWYQQALGQGPEFLTYFQNEAQLDKSGLPSDRFFAERPEGSVSTLKIQRTQQEDSAVYLCASSYLGGISNQPQHFGDGTRLSIL.

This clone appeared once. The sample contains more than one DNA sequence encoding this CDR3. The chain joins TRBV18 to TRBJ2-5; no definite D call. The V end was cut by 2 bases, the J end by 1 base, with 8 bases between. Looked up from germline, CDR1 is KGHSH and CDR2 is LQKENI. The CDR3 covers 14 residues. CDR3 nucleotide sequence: TGTGCCAGCTCACCAGGGCGGACCCAAGAGACCCAGTACTTC. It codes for CASSPGRTQETQYF.

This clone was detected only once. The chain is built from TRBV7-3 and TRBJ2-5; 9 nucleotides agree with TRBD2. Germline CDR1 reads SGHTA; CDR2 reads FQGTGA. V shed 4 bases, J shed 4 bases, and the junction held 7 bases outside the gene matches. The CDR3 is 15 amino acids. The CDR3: CASSYRGGAAETQYF. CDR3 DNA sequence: TGTGCCAGCAGCTACCGCGGGGGGGCCGCAGAGACCCAGTACTTC.

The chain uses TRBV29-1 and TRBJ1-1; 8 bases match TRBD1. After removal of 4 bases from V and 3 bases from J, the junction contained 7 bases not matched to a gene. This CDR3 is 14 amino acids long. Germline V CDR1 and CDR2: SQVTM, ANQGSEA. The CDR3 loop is CSVVQGALDTEAFF. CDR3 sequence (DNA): TGCAGCGTTGTGCAGGGGGCCTTGGACACTGAAGCTTTCTTT.

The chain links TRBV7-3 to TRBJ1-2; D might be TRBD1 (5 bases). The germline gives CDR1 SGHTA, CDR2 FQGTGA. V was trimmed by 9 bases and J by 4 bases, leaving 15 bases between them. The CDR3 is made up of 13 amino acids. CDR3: CASGTAEIYGYTF. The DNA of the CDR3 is TGTGCCAGTGGGACGGCGGAAATCTATGGCTACACCTTC.

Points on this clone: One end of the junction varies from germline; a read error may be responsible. The CDR3 region is CASSTNKRGLKTYEQCF. The CDR3 coding sequence is TGTGCCAGCAGTACTAACAAACGGGGACTAAAGACCTACGAGCAGTGCTTC. This chain uses TRBV6-7 with TRBJ2-7; 7 nucleotides match TRBD2. TRBV6-7 is known as an ORF, though its function is uncertain. This CDR3 region has 17 residues.

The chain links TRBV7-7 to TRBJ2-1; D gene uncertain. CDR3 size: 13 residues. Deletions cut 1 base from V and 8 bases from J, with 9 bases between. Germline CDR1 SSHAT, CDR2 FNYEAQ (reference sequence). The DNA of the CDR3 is TGTGCCAGCAGCTTAGGTCCCCAGGATGAGCAGTTCTTC. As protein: CASSLGPQDEQFF.

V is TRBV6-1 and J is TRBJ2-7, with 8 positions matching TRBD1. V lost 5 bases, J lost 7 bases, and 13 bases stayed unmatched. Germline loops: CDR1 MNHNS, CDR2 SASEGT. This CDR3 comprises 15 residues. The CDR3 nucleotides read TGTGCCAGCAGTCTTCCGACAGGGGCGGGCTATGAGCAGTACTTC. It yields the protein CASSLPTGAGYEQYF.

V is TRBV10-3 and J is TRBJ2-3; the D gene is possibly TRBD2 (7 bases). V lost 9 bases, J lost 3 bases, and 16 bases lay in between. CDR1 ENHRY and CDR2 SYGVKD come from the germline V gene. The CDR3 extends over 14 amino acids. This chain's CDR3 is CAIHGGRGTDTQYF. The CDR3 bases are TGTGCCATTCACGGGGGGCGGGGGACAGATACGCAGTATTTT.

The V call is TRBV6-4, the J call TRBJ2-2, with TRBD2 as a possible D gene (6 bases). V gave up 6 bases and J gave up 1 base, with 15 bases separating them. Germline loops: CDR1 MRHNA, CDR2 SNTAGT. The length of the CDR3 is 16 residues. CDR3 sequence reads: CASRREAGMNTGELFF. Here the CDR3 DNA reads TGTGCCAGCAGGAGGGAGGCCGGGATGAACACCGGGGAGCTGTTTTTT.

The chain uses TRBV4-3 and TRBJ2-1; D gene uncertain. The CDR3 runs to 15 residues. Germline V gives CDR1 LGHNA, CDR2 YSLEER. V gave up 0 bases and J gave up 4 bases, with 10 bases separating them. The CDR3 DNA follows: TGCGCCAGCAGCCAAGATCGCCAGAGATACAATGAGCAGTTCTTC. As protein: CASSQDRQRYNEQFF.

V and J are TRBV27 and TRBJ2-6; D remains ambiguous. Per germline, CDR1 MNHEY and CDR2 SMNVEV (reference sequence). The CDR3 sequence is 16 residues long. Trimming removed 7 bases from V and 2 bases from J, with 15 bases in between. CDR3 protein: CASTNYGSAGANVLTF. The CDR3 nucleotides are TGTGCCAGCACAAACTACGGCTCGGCTGGGGCCAACGTCCTGACTTTC. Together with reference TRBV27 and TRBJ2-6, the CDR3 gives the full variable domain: EAQVTQNPRYLITVTGKKLTVTCSQNMNHEYMSWYRQDPGLGLRQIYYSMNVEVTDKGDVPEGYKVSRKEKRNFPLILESPSPNQTSLYFCASTNYGSAGANVLTFGAGSRLTVL.

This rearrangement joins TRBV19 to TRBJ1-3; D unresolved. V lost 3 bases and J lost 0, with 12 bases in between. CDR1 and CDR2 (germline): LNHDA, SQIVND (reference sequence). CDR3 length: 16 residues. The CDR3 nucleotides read TGTGCCAGTAGTATGAGGGCCCCTTCCTCTGGAAACACCATATATTTT. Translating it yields CASSMRAPSSGNTIYF.

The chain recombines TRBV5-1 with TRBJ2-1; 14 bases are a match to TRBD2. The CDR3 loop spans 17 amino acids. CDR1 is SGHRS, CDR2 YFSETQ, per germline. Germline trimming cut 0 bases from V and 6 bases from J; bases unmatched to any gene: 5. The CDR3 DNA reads TGCGCCAGCAGCTTGGCTCGTGGACTAGCGGGGGGCAATGAGCAGTTCTTC. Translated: CASSLARGLAGGNEQFF.

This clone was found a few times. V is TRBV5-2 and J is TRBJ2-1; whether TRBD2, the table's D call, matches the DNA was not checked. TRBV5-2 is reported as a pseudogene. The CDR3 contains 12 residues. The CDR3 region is CASSGWDNEQFF. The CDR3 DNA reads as TGTGCCAGCAGCGGGTGGGACAATGAGCAGTTCTTC.

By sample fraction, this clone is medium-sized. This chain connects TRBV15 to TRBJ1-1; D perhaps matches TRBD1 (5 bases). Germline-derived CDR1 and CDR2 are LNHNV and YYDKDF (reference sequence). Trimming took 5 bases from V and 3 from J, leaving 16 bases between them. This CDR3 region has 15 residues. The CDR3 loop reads CATSPGPGRHTEAFF. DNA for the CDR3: TGTGCCACCAGCCCAGGGCCAGGCCGACACACTGAAGCTTTCTTT.